These T cell receptor beta chains were read from a single sample in a study of shared clonotypes between healthy human individuals. Method: immunoSEQ multiplex PCR; TCRdb's copy keeps in-frame clones and lacks some. This table holds more than 2 million clones, nearly 97% found once. The sequencing input was naive CD4+ T cells sorted from blood. The origin of the receptors is a man aged 18-30 years in good health. Both conserved end residues are part of each CDR3. The D gene is left open where the match is weak. Where a row states a size, it is once, few, many or the class of an expanded clone; other rows omit it.

D	V	J	size	CDR3	DNA
NA	TRBV30	TRBJ2-7	once	CAWSVLGNEQYF	TGTGCCTGGAGTGTACTGGGTAATGAGCAGTACTTC
TRBD1	TRBV5-1	TRBJ2-6	NA	CASSAKTGGANVLTF	TGCGCCAGCAGCGCCAAGACAGGGGGGGCCAACGTCCTGACTTTC
NA	TRBV27	TRBJ2-7	NA	CASSGSYEQYF	TGTGCCAGCAGTGGTTCCTACGAGCAGTACTTC
NA	TRBV27	TRBJ2-6	once	CASSLGGGGSGANVLTF	TGTGCCAGCAGTTTGGGAGGAGGGGGCTCTGGGGCCAACGTCCTGACTTTC
TRBD1	TRBV7-9	TRBJ1-2	NA	CASSSGTGGYTF	TGTGCCAGCAGCTCGGGGACAGGGGGCTACACCTTC
NA	TRBV6-6	TRBJ1-2	NA	CASSTRQTNYGYTF	TGTGCCAGCAGTACCCGACAGACCAATTATGGCTACACCTTC
NA	TRBV15	TRBJ1-2	NA	CATSSGDGANYGYTF	TGTGCCACCAGCAGTGGAGACGGAGCTAACTATGGCTACACCTTC
TRBD1	TRBV6-6	TRBJ2-3	NA	CASSYQDRATDTQYF	TGTGCCAGCAGTTACCAGGACAGGGCTACAGATACGCAGTATTTT
TRBD2	TRBV19	TRBJ2-3	NA	CASSIGPSGITDTQYF	TGTGCCAGTAGTATAGGACCTAGCGGGATCACAGATACGCAGTATTTT
TRBD1	TRBV10-3	TRBJ2-7	once	CAISTTGGEQYF	TGTGCCATCAGTACGACAGGGGGCGAGCAGTACTTC
NA	TRBV5-5	TRBJ2-7	NA	CASSSDYQFYYEQYF	TGTGCCAGCAGCTCGGACTACCAGTTTTACTACGAGCAGTACTTC
NA	TRBV7-9	TRBJ1-4	NA	CASSLARSNREEKLFF	TGTGCCAGCAGCTTAGCGCGCAGTAACCGGGAAGAAAAACTGTTTTTT
NA	TRBV6-4	TRBJ2-1	NA	CASSDSLYNEQFF	TGTGCCAGCAGTGACTCACTCTACAATGAGCAGTTCTTC
NA	TRBV6-1	TRBJ1-1	NA	CASSERRSKGREEAFF	TGTGCCAGCAGTGAACGCAGAAGCAAGGGCAGGGAGGAAGCTTTCTTT
TRBD2	TRBV7-2	TRBJ2-7	NA	CASSLETSGNHEQYF	TGTGCCAGCAGCTTAGAGACTAGCGGGAACCACGAGCAGTACTTC
TRBD2	TRBV6-5	TRBJ2-7	NA	CASSDGTKPYEQYF	TGTGCCAGCAGTGACGGGACTAAACCCTACGAGCAGTACTTC
TRBD2	TRBV2	TRBJ2-7	NA	CASTPTSGVSEQYF	TGTGCCAGCACTCCGACTAGCGGGGTAAGCGAGCAGTACTTC
NA	TRBV28	TRBJ2-1	NA	CASRWGTNNEQFF	TGTGCCAGCAGGTGGGGGACAAACAATGAGCAGTTCTTC
NA	TRBV19	TRBJ1-2	NA	CASSNPRTAGNYGYTF	TGTGCCAGTAGTAACCCGAGGACAGCGGGTAACTATGGCTACACCTTC
NA	TRBV30	TRBJ2-5	once	CAWRQMGQGLQETQYF	TGTGCCTGGAGGCAAATGGGGCAGGGCCTCCAAGAGACCCAGTACTTC
TRBD2	TRBV4-1	TRBJ2-3	NA	CASSISGIGTDTQYF	TGCGCCAGCAGCATCAGCGGGATAGGCACAGATACGCAGTATTTT
NA	TRBV6-5	TRBJ1-5	NA	CASSPTNNQPQHF	TGTGCCAGCAGTCCGACTAATAATCAGCCCCAGCATTTT
NA	TRBV7-2	TRBJ2-1	NA	CASSFYGRGYNEQFF	TGTGCCAGCAGCTTTTACGGGAGAGGATACAATGAGCAGTTCTTC
NA	TRBV27	TRBJ1-1	NA	CASRVGATNTEAFF	TGTGCCAGCAGAGTTGGGGCTACGAACACTGAAGCTTTCTTT
TRBD1	TRBV25-1	TRBJ1-1	NA	CASSGTGGTDTEAFF	TGTGCCAGCAGTGGAACAGGGGGCACGGACACTGAAGCTTTCTTT
TRBD1	TRBV29-1	TRBJ2-7	NA	CSVSPGTGYNYEQYF	TGCAGCGTCTCACCAGGGACAGGGTACAACTACGAGCAGTACTTC
NA	TRBV4-1	TRBJ2-1	once	CASSSPLTGTYNEQFF	TGCGCCAGCAGCTCACCTTTGACGGGAACCTACAATGAGCAGTTCTTC
NA	TRBV11-3	TRBJ1-2	NA	CASSSRDLSPTF	TGTGCCAGCAGCTCACGGGACCTCTCTCCCACCTTC
NA	TRBV7-7	TRBJ1-5	NA	CASSLNQPQHF	TGTGCTAGCAGCTTAAACCAGCCCCAGCATTTT
TRBD1	TRBV7-9	TRBJ1-4	once	CASSLGQPNEKLFF	TGTGCCAGCAGCTTGGGACAGCCTAATGAAAAACTGTTTTTT
NA	TRBV6-6	TRBJ1-5	NA	CASSSPGRESQPQHF	TGTGCCAGCAGTTCCCCGGGACGGGAGAGTCAGCCCCAGCATTTT
NA	TRBV11-2	TRBJ1-3	NA	CASSFSGEPGNTIYF	TGTGCCAGCAGCTTTTCAGGGGAACCTGGAAACACCATATATTTT
TRBD1	TRBV10-3	TRBJ2-5	NA	CAISPGQGNLEETQYF	TGTGCCATCAGCCCGGGACAGGGGAATCTAGAAGAGACCCAGTACTTC
NA	TRBV29-1	TRBJ2-1	NA	CSVAAAQYSYNEQFF	TGCAGCGTTGCGGCGGCTCAATACTCCTACAATGAGCAGTTCTTC
NA	TRBV2	TRBJ1-6	NA	CASRSGRTNPNSPLHF	TGTGCCAGCAGGTCGGGACGCACGAACCCAAATTCACCCCTCCACTTT
NA	TRBV11-2	TRBJ1-4	NA	CASSFLKTPNEKLFF	TGTGCCAGCAGCTTTTTAAAAACCCCTAATGAAAAACTGTTTTTT
NA	TRBV7-9	TRBJ2-5	NA	CASSVTVGIQETQYF	TGTGCCAGCAGCGTTACGGTGGGGATACAAGAGACCCAGTACTTC
NA	TRBV18	TRBJ1-1	NA	CASSPVDEAFF	TGTGCCAGCTCACCGGTTGATGAAGCTTTCTTT
NA	TRBV7-9	TRBJ1-2	NA	CASSLVQGANYGYTF	TGTGCCAGCAGCTTAGTCCAGGGAGCTAACTATGGCTACACCTTC
NA	TRBV6-5	TRBJ2-3	NA	CASSYFSESTDTQYF	TGTGCCAGCAGTTATTTTTCGGAGAGCACAGATACGCAGTATTTT
TRBD2	TRBV5-1	TRBJ2-5	NA	CASSLAGTSGAQETQYF	TGCGCCAGCAGCTTGGCTGGGACTAGCGGGGCCCAAGAGACCCAGTACTTC
TRBD1	TRBV5-1	TRBJ1-1	NA	CASRQGIDTEAFF	TGCGCCAGCCGACAGGGTATCGACACTGAAGCTTTCTTT
NA	TRBV9	TRBJ1-2	NA	CASSVDSGGNYGYTF	TGTGCCAGCAGCGTAGATAGTGGGGGTAACTATGGCTACACCTTC
NA	TRBV5-5	TRBJ1-6	NA	CASSRDYNSPLHF	TGTGCCAGCAGCCGGGATTATAATTCACCCCTCCACTTT
NA	TRBV19	TRBJ1-2	NA	CASSSSRDGYGYTF	TGTGCCAGTTCGAGCTCTAGGGATGGCTATGGCTACACCTTC
TRBD2	TRBV7-2	TRBJ2-3	NA	CASSSPPGRGVTDTQYF	TGTGCCAGCAGCTCCCCCCCCGGGCGGGGGGTCACAGATACGCAGTATTTT
NA	TRBV7-9	TRBJ2-2	NA	CASSLELYTGELFF	TGTGCCAGCAGCTTAGAACTGTACACCGGGGAGCTGTTTTTT
NA	TRBV2	TRBJ1-3	once	CASSEGTPSSGNTIYF	TGTGCCAGCAGTGAAGGGACACCGAGCTCTGGAAACACCATATATTTT
TRBD1	TRBV7-2	TRBJ1-1	NA	CASSLGAGPGTGGKAFF	TGTGCCAGCAGCTTAGGGGCGGGACCGGGGACAGGGGGTAAAGCTTTCTTT
NA	TRBV6-4	TRBJ2-2	once	CASRLAENTGELFF	TGTGCCAGCAGGCTAGCTGAGAACACCGGGGAGCTGTTTTTT
TRBD1	TRBV18	TRBJ2-2	NA	CASSRMGQGNGELFF	TGTGCCAGCTCACGGATGGGACAGGGGAACGGGGAGCTGTTTTTT
NA	TRBV4-2	TRBJ2-3	NA	CASSQILGVSTDTQYF	TGTGCCAGCAGCCAAATTTTGGGAGTGAGCACAGATACGCAGTATTTT
NA	TRBV15	TRBJ1-3	NA	CATSRDLTRGNTIYF	TGTGCCACCAGCAGAGATTTGACGAGAGGAAACACCATATATTTT
NA	TRBV9	TRBJ2-1	NA	CASSVGGAGSGYNEQFF	TGTGCCAGCAGCGTAGGTGGGGCAGGGTCGGGCTACAATGAGCAGTTCTTC
NA	TRBV30	TRBJ1-1	NA	CAWGKVNTEAFF	TGTGCCTGGGGTAAGGTTAACACTGAAGCTTTCTTT
NA	TRBV19	TRBJ1-2	NA	CASSPGTHYGYTF	TGTGCCAGTAGTCCCGGGACCCACTATGGCTACACCTTC
TRBD1	TRBV4-3	TRBJ2-1	NA	CASSQDRDRRNEQFF	TGCGCCAGCAGCCAAGATAGGGACAGGAGGAATGAGCAGTTCTTC
TRBD1	TRBV2	TRBJ1-4	NA	CASSGDRGTGLSEKLFF	TGTGCCAGCAGTGGGGACAGGGGGACAGGGTTATCAGAAAAACTGTTTTTT
NA	TRBV7-9	TRBJ2-3	NA	CASSLALQGPTDTQYF	TGTGCCAGCAGCTTAGCCCTACAGGGCCCGACAGATACGCAGTATTTT